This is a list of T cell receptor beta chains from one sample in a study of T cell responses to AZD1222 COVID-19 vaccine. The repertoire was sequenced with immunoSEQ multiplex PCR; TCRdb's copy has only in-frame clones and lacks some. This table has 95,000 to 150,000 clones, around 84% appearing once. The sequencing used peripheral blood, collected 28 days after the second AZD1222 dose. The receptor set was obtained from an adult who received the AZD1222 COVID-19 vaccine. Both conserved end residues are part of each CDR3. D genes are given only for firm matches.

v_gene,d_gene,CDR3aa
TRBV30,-,CAWSVHGNTIYF
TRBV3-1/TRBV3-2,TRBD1,CASSSGTGNSDTQYF
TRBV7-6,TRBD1,CASSFRTGQNSPLHF
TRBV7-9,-,CASTHQGTSEKLFF
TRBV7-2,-,CASSLVRDYGYTF
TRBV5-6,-,CASSWGGGFRTEAFF
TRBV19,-,CASSQDGGFTYGYTF
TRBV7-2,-,CASSGLGGAGRTLHF
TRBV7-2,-,CASGFLNYGYTF
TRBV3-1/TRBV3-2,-,CASSQIRGSPLHF
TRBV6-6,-,CASSHTPEKLFF
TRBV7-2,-,CASSLRVASFTQYF
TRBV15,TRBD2,CATRASGGPSSSYNEQFF
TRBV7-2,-,CASSLNPGAKRTDTQYF
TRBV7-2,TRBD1,CASSYGTGNGANVLTF
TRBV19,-,CANRNCFTEAFF
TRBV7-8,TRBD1,CASSPGQGSSPLHF
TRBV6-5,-,CASSYSWGKNTEAFF
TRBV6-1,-,CASSDSRIAFF
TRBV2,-,CASDGGSQPQHF
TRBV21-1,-,CASSKEEVGTSYEQYF
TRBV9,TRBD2,CASSVRGLAGGTDTQYF
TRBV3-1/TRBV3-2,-,CASSQDSNSYNEQFF
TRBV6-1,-,CASSERSGGVGEAFF
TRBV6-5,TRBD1,CASSSAGTGYANGYTF
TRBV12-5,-,CASGFWGQETQYF
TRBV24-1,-,CATSDPTDRGYTF
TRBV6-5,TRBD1,CASSGTGTGGRQYF
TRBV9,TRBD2,CASRVWRGGPLQETQYF
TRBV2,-,CASSRGVSYEQYF
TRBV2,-,CASSVNTEAFF
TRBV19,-,CASRGSRRGQETQYF
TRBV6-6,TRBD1,CASSGTGFWETQYF
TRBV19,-,CASSIVRGSSNQPQHF
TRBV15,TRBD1,CATSRDDRADEKLFF
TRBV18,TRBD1,CASSPMGQGIAGYTF
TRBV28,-,CAILSSYNEQFF
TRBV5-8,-,CASSLETTGHNEQFF
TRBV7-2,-,CASLRGAGEQFF
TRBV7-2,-,CASSLIGPTQYF
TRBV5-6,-,CASSLWSLGSTDTQYF
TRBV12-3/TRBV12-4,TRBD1,CASTDRDEGYTF
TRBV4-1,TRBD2,CASSQETSGGGTQYF
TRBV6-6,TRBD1,CATTGFNYGYTF
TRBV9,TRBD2,CASSPHGGVLKDEQFF
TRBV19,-,CASWRGLNTEAFF
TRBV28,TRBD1,CASSLNRGYGYTF
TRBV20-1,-,CSAGDWGLDYEQYF